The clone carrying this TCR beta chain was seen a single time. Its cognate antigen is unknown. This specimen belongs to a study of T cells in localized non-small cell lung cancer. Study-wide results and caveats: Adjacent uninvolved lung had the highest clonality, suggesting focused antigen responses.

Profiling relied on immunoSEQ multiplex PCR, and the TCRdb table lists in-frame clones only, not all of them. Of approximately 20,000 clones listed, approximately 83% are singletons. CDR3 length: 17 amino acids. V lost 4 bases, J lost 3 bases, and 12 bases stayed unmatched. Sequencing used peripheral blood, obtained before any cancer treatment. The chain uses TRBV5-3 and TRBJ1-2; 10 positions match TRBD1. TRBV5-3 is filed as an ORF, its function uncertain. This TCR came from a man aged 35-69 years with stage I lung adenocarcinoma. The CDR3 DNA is TGTGCCAGAAGCCCCAACCGTCCCGGGACAGGGGACTATGGCTACACCTTC. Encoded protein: CARSPNRPGTGDYGYTF.